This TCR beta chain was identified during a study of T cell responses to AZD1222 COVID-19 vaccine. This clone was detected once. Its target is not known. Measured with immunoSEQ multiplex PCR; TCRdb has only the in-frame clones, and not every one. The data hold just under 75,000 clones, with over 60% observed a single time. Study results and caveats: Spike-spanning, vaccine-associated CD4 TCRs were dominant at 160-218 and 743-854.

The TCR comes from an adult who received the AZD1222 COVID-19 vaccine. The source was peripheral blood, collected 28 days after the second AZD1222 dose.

CDR3 in amino acids: CASSSGFDNEQFF. DNA of the CDR3: TGTGCCAGCAGCTCAGGGTTCGACAATGAGCAGTTCTTC. This chain connects TRBV7-9 to TRBJ2-1, with D perhaps TRBD1 (5 bases). There are 13 residues in the CDR3. V lost 4 bases to trimming and J lost 5 bases, with 9 bases between them. Germline V lookup: CDR1 SEHNR, CDR2 FQNEAQ (reference sequence).